The 22 T cell receptor beta chains presented below share a single source sample, sequenced in a study of T cell responses to AZD1222 COVID-19 vaccine. TCRdb keeps only in-frame clones here, not all; method: immunoSEQ multiplex PCR. The table includes 200,000 to 250,000 clones, approximately 94% detected once. Source: peripheral blood, taken on day 0 of MenACWY control vaccination. These receptor sequences come from an adult in good health.

The rearrangement links TRBV18 to TRBJ1-1; D unclear. The V gene's germline CDR1 is KGHSH and CDR2 LQKENI. Between the trimmed V and J ends, which lost 4 bases and 6 bases, there was a span of 9 bases. The CDR3 is made up of 12 amino acids. The chain's CDR3 is CASSHPLAEAFF. The CDR3 coding sequence is TGTGCCAGCTCACACCCTTTAGCTGAAGCTTTCTTT.

This chain uses TRBV6-5 with TRBJ2-2, with TRBD2 identical over 9 bases. CDR1 MNHEY and CDR2 SVGAGI come from the germline V gene. After removal of 6 bases from V and 0 bases from J, the junction contained 2 bases not matched to a gene. The CDR3 has 15 residues. The CDR3 loop is CASRASGANTGELFF. The CDR3 coding sequence is TGTGCCAGCAGGGCTAGCGGGGCGAACACCGGGGAGCTGTTTTTT.

This clone was observed a few times. The J gene is TRBJ1-2, the V gene TRBV9; weak D call: TRBD1 (6 bases). V dropped 3 bases and J dropped 4 bases, with 13 bases sitting between them. The CDR3 runs to 14 residues. The germline V gene encodes CDR1 SGDLS and CDR2 YYNGEE. DNA for the CDR3: TGTGCCAGCAGCGACGGACAGTCATTCTATGGCTACACCTTC. Its protein is CASSDGQSFYGYTF.

The chain carries TRBV19 and TRBJ1-5, with D perhaps TRBD1 (5 bases). The CDR3 runs to 13 residues. Between the trimmed V and J ends, which lost 0 bases and 15 bases, there was a span of 15 bases. Germline V gene lookup returns CDR1 LNHDA and CDR2 SQIVND (reference sequence). The chain's CDR3 is CASSIDLETDRHF. DNA for the CDR3: TGTGCCAGTAGTATAGATCTTGAGACCGACAGGCATTTT.

The V gene is TRBV4-2, the J gene TRBJ2-1, with unresolved D. The CDR3 is made up of 15 amino acids. Trimming left V 1 base short and J 5 bases short, with 12 bases between. Germline CDR1 reads LGHNA; CDR2 reads YNFKEQ. The CDR3 sequence: CASSQVRLENNEQFF. The CDR3 DNA reads TGTGCCAGCAGCCAAGTGCGCCTGGAAAACAATGAGCAGTTCTTC.

This chain connects TRBV5-8 to TRBJ2-6; D is undetermined. This CDR3 is 17 amino acids long. Deletions cut 4 bases from V and 0 bases from J, with 14 bases between. Germline CDR1 is SGHTS and CDR2 is YDEGEE. The CDR3 is CASSPYSVLSGANVLTF. CDR3 sequence (DNA): TGTGCCAGCAGCCCTTATAGTGTGCTCTCTGGGGCCAACGTCCTGACTTTC.

Written as DNA, the CDR3 is TGTGCCAGCAGCCGACAGGGCTCTCAGAACACTGAAGCTTTCTTT. The encoded protein is CASSRQGSQNTEAFF. The V call is TRBV3-1 (or the pseudogene TRBV3-2), the J call TRBJ1-1; 7 positions match TRBD1. The CDR3 consists of 15 residues. The germline V gene has CDR1 LGHDT and CDR2 YNNKEL (reference sequence). The V gene end was trimmed by 4 bases and the J gene end by 1 base; junction bases not matched to a gene: 6.

DNA for the CDR3: TGTGCCAGTAGTATCCAGGACCAACTTTATGGCTACACCTTC. This translates into CASSIQDQLYGYTF. The V and J genes are TRBV19 and TRBJ1-2, with D unresolved. Germline V gene data show CDR1 as LNHDA and CDR2 as SQIVND (reference sequence). There are 14 residues in the CDR3. Between the trimmed V and J ends, which lost 3 bases and 5 bases, there was a span of 13 bases. Complete variable domain (other parts from reference TRBV19 and TRBJ1-2): DGGITQSPKYLFRKEGQNVTLSCEQNLNHDAMYWYRQDPGQGLRLIYYSQIVNDFQKGDIAEGYSVSREKKESFPLTVTSAQKNPTAFYLCASSIQDQLYGYTFGSGTRLTVV.

The rearrangement links TRBV19 to TRBJ1-5; D may be TRBD1 (5 bases). V lost 6 bases and J lost 7, with 10 bases in between. CDR1 LNHDA and CDR2 SQIVND come from the germline V gene (reference sequence). CDR3 length equals 12 residues. In DNA form, the CDR3 reads TGTGCCAGTAGCCCAGGGTGGCAGCCCCAGCATTTT. Protein sequence: CASSPGWQPQHF.

The chain uses TRBV28 and TRBJ1-1, with TRBD1 matching over 7 bases. Germline V lookup: CDR1 MDHEN, CDR2 SYDVKM. The CDR3 spans 16 residues. Trimming at V came to 7 bases and at J to 1 base, leaving 12 bases not matched to a gene. The CDR3 sequence is CASNPPQGTANTEAFF. The CDR3 nucleotides read TGTGCCAGCAATCCACCGCAAGGGACAGCGAACACTGAAGCTTTCTTT. The full variable domain, with the rest looked up from reference TRBV28 and TRBJ1-1, is DVKVTQSSRYLVKRTGEKVFLECVQDMDHENMFWYRQDPGLGLRLIYFSYDVKMKEKGDIPEGYSVSREKKERFSLILESASTNQTSMYLCASNPPQGTANTEAFFGQGTRLTVV.

This chain links TRBV4-2 with TRBJ1-1; D gene uncertain. The CDR3 consists of 15 residues. The germline gives CDR1 LGHNA, CDR2 YNFKEQ. The ends were cut back, 0 bases at V and 6 bases at J, with 14 bases in the middle. The CDR3 DNA is TGTGCCAGCAGCCAAGAATCGACCTTGGGCTCTGAAGCTTTCTTT. It specifies CASSQESTLGSEAFF.

Details on this clone: Mismatch with germline at one junction end may stem from a read error. The J gene is TRBJ2-3, the V gene TRBV2; D gene ambiguous. The CDR3 length is 13 residues. Germline V gene data show CDR1 as SNHLY and CDR2 as FYNNEI. CDR3 in amino acids: CASIEGSTDTQYF. The CDR3, as DNA: TGTGCCAGCATTGAAGGTAGCACAGATACGCAGTATTTT.

This chain links TRBV5-1 with TRBJ2-5; 7 nucleotides match TRBD2. Per the germline V gene, CDR1 is SGHRS and CDR2 is YFSETQ. The CDR3 totals 16 residues. V was pared by 0 bases and J by 5 bases, with 10 bases of the junction left unmatched. The CDR3 protein is CASSLGFGRPVETQYF. The CDR3 DNA follows: TGCGCCAGCAGCTTGGGTTTCGGGAGGCCAGTGGAGACCCAGTACTTC.

The rearrangement uses TRBV10-3 and TRBJ1-4; no definite D call. Germline V gene sequence: CDR1 ENHRY, CDR2 SYGVKD. V dropped 8 bases and J dropped 1 base, with 8 bases sitting between them. This CDR3 spans 13 amino acids. The CDR3 sequence is CAIAVGTNEKLFF. The CDR3 DNA is TGTGCCATCGCTGTGGGAACTAATGAAAAACTGTTTTTT.

This clone was observed a few times. The identical CDR3 is also encoded by other nucleotide sequences in the sample. The chain employs TRBV12-3 or TRBV12-4 and TRBJ2-1; D is ambiguous. V lost 4 bases and J lost 4, with 2 bases in between. This CDR3 region has 11 residues. CDR3 amino acids: CASSSYNEQFF. CDR3 DNA: TGTGCCAGCAGTTCGTACAATGAGCAGTTCTTC.

This chain uses TRBV6-5 with TRBJ1-1; no clear D gene. V lost 7 bases and J 8 bases, leaving 20 bases between the germline ends. This CDR3 region has 14 residues. Germline CDR1 reads MNHEY; CDR2 reads SVGAGI. For the CDR3, the DNA is TGTGCCAGCACCCAAGACACGTTAGGCAGGGAAGCTTTCTTT. This gives the protein CASTQDTLGREAFF.

This rearrangement joins TRBV7-2 to TRBJ1-4, with a tentative D call TRBD1 (5 bases). Germline V gene lookup returns CDR1 SGHTA and CDR2 FQGNSA. Trimming left V 4 bases short and J 6 bases short, with 9 bases between. This CDR3 comprises 13 residues. CDR3 in DNA: TGTGCCAGCAGCTGGGGGTCGGATGAAAAACTGTTTTTT. Protein sequence: CASSWGSDEKLFF.

The chain recombines TRBV9 with TRBJ2-6; no clear D gene. V shed 5 bases and J shed 0 bases, with 6 bases lying between them. This CDR3 spans 14 amino acids. Germline CDR1 SGDLS, CDR2 YYNGEE. The CDR3 here is CASRGISGANVLTF. The CDR3 nucleotides are TGTGCCAGCAGGGGAATCTCTGGGGCCAACGTCCTGACTTTC.

The chain couples TRBV2 to TRBJ2-7; no clear D gene. Trimming shortened V by 8 bases and J by 5 bases, and 10 bases separated the two germline ends. In germline, CDR1 is SNHLY, CDR2 FYNNEI. The CDR3 runs 11 residues. The CDR3 reads CASGMLNEQYF. Written as DNA, the CDR3 is TGTGCCAGCGGGATGTTAAACGAGCAGTACTTC.

A single count supports this clone. This sample also contains other DNA sequences that code for the same CDR3. The DNA of the CDR3 is TGTGCCAGCTCACCAGGGACAAGCTACGAGCAGTACTTC. It specifies CASSPGTSYEQYF. The chain links TRBV18 to TRBJ2-7, with D tentatively TRBD1 (6 bases). CDR3 length: 13 amino acids. Per the germline V gene, CDR1 is KGHSH and CDR2 is LQKENI. V was trimmed by 2 bases and J by 3 bases, leaving 8 bases between them.

This chain connects TRBV4-1 to TRBJ1-2; D not resolved. CDR1 MGHRA and CDR2 YSYEKL come from the germline V gene. Trimming removed 4 bases at V and 2 bases at J, with 11 bases between. CDR3 size: 14 residues. The CDR3 loop reads CASSPVGENYGYTF. The CDR3 nucleotides are TGCGCCAGCAGCCCTGTCGGAGAAAACTATGGCTACACCTTC.

The chain recombines TRBV11-1 with TRBJ1-1, with D possibly being TRBD1 (6 bases). The CDR3 totals 16 residues. V lost 0 bases and J lost 4, with 15 bases in between. Germline CDR1 SGHAT, CDR2 FQDESV (reference sequence). The CDR3 reads CASSLATGLGVTEAFF. DNA for the CDR3: TGTGCCAGCAGCTTAGCAACAGGGCTGGGCGTCACTGAAGCTTTCTTT.